Below, one TCR beta chain is given with its context. Its antigen is unidentified. Data came from immunoSEQ multiplex PCR; TCRdb stores just in-frame clones and leaves some out. Among 410,000 or so clones listed, over 75% were seen once. The data were taken from a study of Ad26.COV2.S vaccination and SARS-CoV-2 variants. In the study overall: Doses of Ad26.COV2.S were injected into muscle once or twice, 56 days apart. Study-level findings and limits: Reportedly, after vaccination the spike-specific CD8+ and CD4+ T cell responses displayed substantial breadth.

Stated treatment: roughly 19 received Ad26.COV2.S at low or high dose, single or two shots; 5 received placebo; per-sample allocation not given. Samples came from day 63 after the first vaccine or placebo injection. The individual, an adult aged 18-55 years, was a donor in Boston. The study used a vaccine consisting of an Ad26 vector that expressed Wuhan-strain SARS-CoV-2 spike. Per germline, CDR1 MGHRA and CDR2 YSYEKL. CDR3 length equals 15 residues. Trimming took 2 bases from V and 3 from J, leaving 11 bases between them. The V gene is TRBV4-1, the J gene TRBJ1-5; D is unclear. This sample comprised peripheral blood, obtained in a trial of Ad26.COV2.S vaccine versus placebo. The TCR comes from a person aged 18-60 years who received the Ad26.COV2.S COVID-19 vaccine or a placebo. CDR3 bases: TGCGCCAGCAGCCAATTCGCACAGAACAATCAGCCCCAGCATTTT. It codes for CASSQFAQNNQPQHF.